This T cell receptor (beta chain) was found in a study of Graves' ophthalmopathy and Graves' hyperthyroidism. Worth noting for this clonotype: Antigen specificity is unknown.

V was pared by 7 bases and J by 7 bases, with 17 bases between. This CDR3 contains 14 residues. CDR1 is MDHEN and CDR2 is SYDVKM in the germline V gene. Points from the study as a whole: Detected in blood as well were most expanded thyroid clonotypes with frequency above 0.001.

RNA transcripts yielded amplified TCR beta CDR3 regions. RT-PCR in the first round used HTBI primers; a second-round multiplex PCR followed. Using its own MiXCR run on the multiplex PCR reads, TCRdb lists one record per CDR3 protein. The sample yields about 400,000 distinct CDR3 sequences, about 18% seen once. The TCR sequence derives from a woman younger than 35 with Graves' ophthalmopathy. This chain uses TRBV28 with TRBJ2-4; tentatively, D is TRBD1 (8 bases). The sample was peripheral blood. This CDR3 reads CASTTYRGGNIQYF. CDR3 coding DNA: TGTGCCAGCACAACTTACAGGGGGGGCAACATTCAGTACTTC.